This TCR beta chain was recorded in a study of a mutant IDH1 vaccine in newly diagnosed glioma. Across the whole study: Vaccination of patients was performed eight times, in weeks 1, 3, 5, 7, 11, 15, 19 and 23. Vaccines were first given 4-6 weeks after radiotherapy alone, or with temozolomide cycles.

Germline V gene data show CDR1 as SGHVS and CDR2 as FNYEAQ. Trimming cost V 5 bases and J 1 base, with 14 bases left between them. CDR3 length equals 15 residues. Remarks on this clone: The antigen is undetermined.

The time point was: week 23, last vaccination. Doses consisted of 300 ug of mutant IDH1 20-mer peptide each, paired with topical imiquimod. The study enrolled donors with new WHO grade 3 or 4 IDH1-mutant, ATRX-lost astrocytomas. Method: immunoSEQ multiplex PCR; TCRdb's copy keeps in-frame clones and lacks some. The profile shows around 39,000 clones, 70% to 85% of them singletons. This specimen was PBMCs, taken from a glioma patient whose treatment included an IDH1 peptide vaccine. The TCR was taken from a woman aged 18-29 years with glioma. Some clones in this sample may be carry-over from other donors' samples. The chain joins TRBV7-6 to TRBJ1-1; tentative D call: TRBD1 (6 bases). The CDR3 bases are TGTGCCAGCAGCGCTCGGGGGCTAAAGAACACTGAAGCTTTCTTT. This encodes CASSARGLKNTEAFF. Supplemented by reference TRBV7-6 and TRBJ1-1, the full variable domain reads GAGVSQSPRYKVTKRGQDVALRCDPISGHVSLYWYRQALGQGPEFLTYFNYEAQQDKSGLPNDRFSAERPEGSISTLTIQRTEQRDSAMYRCASSARGLKNTEAFFGQGTRLTVV.